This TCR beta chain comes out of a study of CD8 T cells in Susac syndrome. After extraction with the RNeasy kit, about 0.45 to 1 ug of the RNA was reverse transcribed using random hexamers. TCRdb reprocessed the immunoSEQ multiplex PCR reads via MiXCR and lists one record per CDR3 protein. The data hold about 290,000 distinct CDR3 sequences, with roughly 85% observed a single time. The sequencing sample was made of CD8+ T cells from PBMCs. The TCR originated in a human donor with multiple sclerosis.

CDR3 DNA: TGTGCCAGCAGCTTATTCAGGGCCCAAGAGACCCAGTACTTC. It translates to CASSLFRAQETQYF. V usage is TRBV7-8 and J usage is TRBJ2-5; tentatively, D is TRBD1 (5 bases). This CDR3 contains 14 residues. Germline V CDR1 and CDR2: SGHVS, FQNEAQ. The V end lost 2 bases, the J end lost 1 base, and 8 bases lay between the germline ends.